This TCR beta chain is drawn from a study of cytomegalovirus exposure and HLA in healthy donors. Whole-study results and caveats: Common viral pathogens (according to a later analysis) appeared linked to several of the most significant clusters. Overall, roughly 150 TCR beta chains were annotated as cytomegalovirus-associated.

As concerns this clone: Its antigen is still unknown.

PCR was performed using 60 Vbeta and 13 Jbeta primers. TCRdb's table, derived via immunoSEQ multiplex PCR, lists solely in-frame clones and lacks some. The data show 150,000 to 200,000 clones, 87% seen once. Germline CDR1 and CDR2: SGHTA and FQGTGA. V dropped 2 bases and J dropped 5; count of bases not matched to a gene: 4. CDR3 length equals 15 residues. The clonotype comes from a girl less than two years old in good health and CMV-seronegative. This rearrangement joins TRBV7-3 to TRBJ2-3; TRBD2 aligns across 10 bases. Sample: PBMCs. The CDR3 nucleotides read TGTGCCAGCAGCTTAGGGGCTAGCGGGGGAGATACGCAGTATTTT. Translating gives CASSLGASGGDTQYF.